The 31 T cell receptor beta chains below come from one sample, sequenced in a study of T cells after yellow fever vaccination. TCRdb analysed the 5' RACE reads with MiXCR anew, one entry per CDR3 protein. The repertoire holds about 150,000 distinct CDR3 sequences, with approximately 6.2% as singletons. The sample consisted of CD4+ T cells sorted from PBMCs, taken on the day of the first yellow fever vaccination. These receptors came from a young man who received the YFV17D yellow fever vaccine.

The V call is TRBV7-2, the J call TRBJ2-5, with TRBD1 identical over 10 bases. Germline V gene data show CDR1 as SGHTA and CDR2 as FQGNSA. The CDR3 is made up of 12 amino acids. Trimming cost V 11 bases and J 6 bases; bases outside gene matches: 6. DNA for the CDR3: TGTGCCGTTAGGACAGGGGGACAGACCCAGTACTTC. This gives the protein CAVRTGGQTQYF.

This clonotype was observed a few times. CDR3 sequence: CASSSEVSPPWKQYF. The DNA for the CDR3 is TGTGCCAGCAGCTCCGAGGTCTCCCCTCCCTGGAAGCAGTACTTC. This chain connects TRBV7-2 to TRBJ2-7; D ambiguous. This CDR3 has 15 residues. Per the germline V gene, CDR1 is SGHTA and CDR2 is FQGNSA. Trimming took 4 bases from V and 8 from J, leaving 21 bases between them.

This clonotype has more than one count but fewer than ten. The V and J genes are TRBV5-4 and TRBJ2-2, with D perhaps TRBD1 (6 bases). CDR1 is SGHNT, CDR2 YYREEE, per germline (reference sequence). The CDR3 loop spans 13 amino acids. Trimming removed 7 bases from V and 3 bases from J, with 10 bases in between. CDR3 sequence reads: CASQNRDTGELFF. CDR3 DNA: TGTGCCAGCCAAAACAGGGACACCGGGGAGCTGTTTTTT.

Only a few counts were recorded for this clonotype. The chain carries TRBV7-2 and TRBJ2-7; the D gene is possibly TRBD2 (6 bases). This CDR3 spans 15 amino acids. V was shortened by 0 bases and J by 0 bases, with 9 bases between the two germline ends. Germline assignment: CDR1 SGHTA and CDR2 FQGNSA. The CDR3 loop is CASSLAGGYSYEQYV. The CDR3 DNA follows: TGTGCCAGCAGCTTAGCGGGGGGTTACTCCTACGAGCAGTACGTC.

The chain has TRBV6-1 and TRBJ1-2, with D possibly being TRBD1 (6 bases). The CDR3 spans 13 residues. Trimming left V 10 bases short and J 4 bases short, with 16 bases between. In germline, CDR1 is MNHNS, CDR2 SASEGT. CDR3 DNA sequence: TGTGCCACTGGGGGGGCCCAGGGCTATGGCTACACCTTC. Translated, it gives CATGGAQGYGYTF.

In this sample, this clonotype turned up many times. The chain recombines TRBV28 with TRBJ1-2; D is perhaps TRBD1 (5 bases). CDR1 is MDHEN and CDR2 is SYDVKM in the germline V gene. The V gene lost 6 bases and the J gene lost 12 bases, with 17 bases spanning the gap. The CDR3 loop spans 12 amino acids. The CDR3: CASSQMTGPDTF. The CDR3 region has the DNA TGTGCCAGCAGCCAAATGACGGGGCCGGACACCTTC.

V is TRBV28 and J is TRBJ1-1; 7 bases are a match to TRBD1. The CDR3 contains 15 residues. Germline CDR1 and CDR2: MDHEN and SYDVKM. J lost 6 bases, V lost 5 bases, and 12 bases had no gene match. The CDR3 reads CASSPQRQGWPEAFF. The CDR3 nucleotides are TGTGCCAGCAGTCCGCAGAGACAGGGATGGCCTGAAGCTTTCTTT.

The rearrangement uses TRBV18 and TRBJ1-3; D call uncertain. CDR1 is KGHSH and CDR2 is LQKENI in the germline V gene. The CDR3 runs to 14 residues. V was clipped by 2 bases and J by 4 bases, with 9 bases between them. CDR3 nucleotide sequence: TGTGCCAGCTCACCAGCCACGTCGGGAAACACCATATATTTT. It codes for CASSPATSGNTIYF.

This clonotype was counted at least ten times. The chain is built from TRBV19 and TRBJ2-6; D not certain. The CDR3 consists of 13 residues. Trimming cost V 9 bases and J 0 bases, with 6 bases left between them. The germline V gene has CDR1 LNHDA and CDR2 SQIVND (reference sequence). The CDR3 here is CASALSGANVLTF. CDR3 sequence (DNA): TGTGCCAGCGCCCTCTCTGGGGCCAACGTCCTGACTTTC.

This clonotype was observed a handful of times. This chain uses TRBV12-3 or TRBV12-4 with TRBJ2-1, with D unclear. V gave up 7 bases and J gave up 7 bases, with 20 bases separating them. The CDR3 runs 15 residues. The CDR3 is CASTMTGGLGNEQFF. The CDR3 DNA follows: TGTGCCAGCACCATGACGGGTGGATTGGGAAATGAGCAGTTCTTC.

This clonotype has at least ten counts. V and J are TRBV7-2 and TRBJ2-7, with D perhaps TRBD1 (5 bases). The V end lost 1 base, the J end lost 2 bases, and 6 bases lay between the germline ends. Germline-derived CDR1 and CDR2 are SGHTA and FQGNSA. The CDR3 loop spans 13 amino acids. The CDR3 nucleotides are TGTGCCAGCAGCTTAGGGACAACCTACGAGCAGTACGTC. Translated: CASSLGTTYEQYV.

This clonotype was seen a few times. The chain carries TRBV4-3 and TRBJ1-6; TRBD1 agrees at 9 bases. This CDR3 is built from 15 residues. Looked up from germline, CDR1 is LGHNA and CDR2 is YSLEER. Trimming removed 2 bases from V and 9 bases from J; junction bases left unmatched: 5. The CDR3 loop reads CASSQLGQGSSPLHF. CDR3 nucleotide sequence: TGCGCCAGCAGCCAACTGGGACAGGGTAGTTCACCCCTCCACTTT.

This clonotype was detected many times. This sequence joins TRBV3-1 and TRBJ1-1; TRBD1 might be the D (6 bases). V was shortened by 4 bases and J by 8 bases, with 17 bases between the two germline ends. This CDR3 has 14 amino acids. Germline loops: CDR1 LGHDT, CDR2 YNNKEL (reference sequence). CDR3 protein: CASSLMVGAAEAFF. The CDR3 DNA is TGTGCCAGCAGCCTCATGGTGGGGGCGGCCGAAGCTTTCTTT.

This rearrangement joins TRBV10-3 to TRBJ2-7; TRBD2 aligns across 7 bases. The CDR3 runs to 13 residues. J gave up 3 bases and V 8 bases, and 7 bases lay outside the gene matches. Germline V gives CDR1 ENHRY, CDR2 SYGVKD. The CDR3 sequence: CAIEVGEGYEQYF. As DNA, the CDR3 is TGTGCCATCGAAGTAGGGGAGGGCTACGAGCAGTACTTC.

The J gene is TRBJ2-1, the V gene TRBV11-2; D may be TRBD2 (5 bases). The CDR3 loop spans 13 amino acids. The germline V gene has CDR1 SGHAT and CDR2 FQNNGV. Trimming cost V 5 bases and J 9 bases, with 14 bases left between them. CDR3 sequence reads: CASSITSLGEQFF. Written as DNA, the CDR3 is TGTGCCAGCAGCATAACTAGTCTCGGTGAGCAGTTCTTC. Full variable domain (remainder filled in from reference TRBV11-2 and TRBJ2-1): EAGVAQSPRYKIIEKRQSVAFWCNPISGHATLYWYQQILGQGPKLLIQFQNNGVVDDSQLPKDRFSAERLKGVDSTLKIQPAKLEDSAVYLCASSITSLGEQFFGPGTRLTVL.

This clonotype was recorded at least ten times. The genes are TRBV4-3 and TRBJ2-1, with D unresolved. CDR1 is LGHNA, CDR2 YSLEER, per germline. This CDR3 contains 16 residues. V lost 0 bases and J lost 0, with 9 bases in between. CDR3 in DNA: TGCGCCAGCAGCCAAGAGGCGGTTCCCTCCTACAATGAGCAGTTCTTC. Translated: CASSQEAVPSYNEQFF.

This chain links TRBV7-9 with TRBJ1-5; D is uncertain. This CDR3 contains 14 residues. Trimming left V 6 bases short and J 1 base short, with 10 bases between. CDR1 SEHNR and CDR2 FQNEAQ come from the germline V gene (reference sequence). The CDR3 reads CASSNILSNQPQHF. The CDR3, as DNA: TGTGCCAGCAGTAACATCCTCAGCAATCAGCCCCAGCATTTT. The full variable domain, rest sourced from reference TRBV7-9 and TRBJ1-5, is DTGVSQNPRHKITKRGQNVTFRCDPISEHNRLYWYRQTLGQGPEFLTYFQNEAQLEKSRLLSDRFSAERPKGSFSTLEIQRTEQGDSAMYLCASSNILSNQPQHFGDGTRLSIL.

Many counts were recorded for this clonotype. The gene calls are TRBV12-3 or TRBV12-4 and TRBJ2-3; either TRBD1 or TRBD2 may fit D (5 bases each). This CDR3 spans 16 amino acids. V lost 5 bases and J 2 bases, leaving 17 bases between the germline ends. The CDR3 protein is CASSLGDGAFTDTQYF. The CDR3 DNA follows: TGTGCCAGCAGTCTAGGAGACGGGGCCTTCACAGATACGCAGTATTTT.

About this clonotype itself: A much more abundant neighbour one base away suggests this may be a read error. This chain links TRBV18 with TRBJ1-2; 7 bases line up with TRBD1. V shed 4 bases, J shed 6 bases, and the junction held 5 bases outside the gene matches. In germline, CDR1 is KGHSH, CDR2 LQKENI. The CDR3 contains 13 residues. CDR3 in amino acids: CASSRETGHGYTF. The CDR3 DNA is TGTGCCAGCTCACGGGAGACAGGGCATGGCTACACCTTC.

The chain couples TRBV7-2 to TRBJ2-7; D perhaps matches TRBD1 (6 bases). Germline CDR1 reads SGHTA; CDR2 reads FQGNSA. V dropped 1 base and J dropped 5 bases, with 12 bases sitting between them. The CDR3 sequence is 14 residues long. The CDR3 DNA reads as TGTGCCAGCAGCTTAGACAGGGTACACGACGAGCAGTACTTC. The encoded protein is CASSLDRVHDEQYF.

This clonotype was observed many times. In nucleotides, the CDR3 is TGTGCCAGCAGCCGCCTAGATACGCAGTATTTT. Its translation is CASSRLDTQYF. V and J are TRBV28 and TRBJ2-3; D uncertain. The germline V gene encodes CDR1 MDHEN and CDR2 SYDVKM. CDR3 size: 11 residues. Between the trimmed V and J ends, which lost 6 bases and 5 bases, there was a span of 6 bases.

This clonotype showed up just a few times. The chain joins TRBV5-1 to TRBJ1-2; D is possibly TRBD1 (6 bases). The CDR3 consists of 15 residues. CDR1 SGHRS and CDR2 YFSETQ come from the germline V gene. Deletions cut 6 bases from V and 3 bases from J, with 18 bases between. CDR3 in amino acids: CASKNLEAGDYGYTF. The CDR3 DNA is TGCGCCAGCAAAAATCTCGAGGCAGGGGACTATGGCTACACCTTC.

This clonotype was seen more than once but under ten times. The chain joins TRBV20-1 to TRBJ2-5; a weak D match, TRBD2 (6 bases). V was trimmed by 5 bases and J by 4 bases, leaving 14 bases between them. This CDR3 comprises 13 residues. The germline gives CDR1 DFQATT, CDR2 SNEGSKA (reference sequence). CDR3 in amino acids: CSASGSLGETQYF. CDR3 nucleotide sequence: TGCAGTGCTTCCGGGAGCCTGGGAGAGACCCAGTACTTC.

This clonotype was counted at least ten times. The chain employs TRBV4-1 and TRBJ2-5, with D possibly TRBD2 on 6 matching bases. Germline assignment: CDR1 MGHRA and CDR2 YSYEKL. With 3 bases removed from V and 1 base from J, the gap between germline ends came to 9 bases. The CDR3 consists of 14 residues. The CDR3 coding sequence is TGCGCCAGCAGCCAGGCGGGATCCCAAGAGACCCAGTACTTC. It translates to CASSQAGSQETQYF.

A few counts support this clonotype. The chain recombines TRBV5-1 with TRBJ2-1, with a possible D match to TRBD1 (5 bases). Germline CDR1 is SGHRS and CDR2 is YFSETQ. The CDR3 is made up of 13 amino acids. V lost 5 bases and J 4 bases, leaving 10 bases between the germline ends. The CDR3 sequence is CASRVDIYNEQFF. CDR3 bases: TGCGCCAGCAGGGTGGACATTTACAATGAGCAGTTCTTC. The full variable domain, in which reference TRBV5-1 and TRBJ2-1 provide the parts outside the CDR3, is KAGVTQTPRYLIKTRGQQVTLSCSPISGHRSVSWYQQTPGQGLQFLFEYFSETQRNKGNFPGRFSGRQFSNSRSEMNVSTLELGDSALYLCASRVDIYNEQFFGPGTRLTVL.

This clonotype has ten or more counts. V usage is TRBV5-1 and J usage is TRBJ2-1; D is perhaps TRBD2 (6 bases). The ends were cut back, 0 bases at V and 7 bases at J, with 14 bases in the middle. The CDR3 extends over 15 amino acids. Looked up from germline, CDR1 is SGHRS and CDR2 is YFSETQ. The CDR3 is CASSLGPSGGNEQFF. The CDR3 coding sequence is TGCGCCAGCAGCTTGGGGCCTAGTGGGGGGAATGAGCAGTTCTTC. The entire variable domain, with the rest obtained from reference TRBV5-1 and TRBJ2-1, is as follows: KAGVTQTPRYLIKTRGQQVTLSCSPISGHRSVSWYQQTPGQGLQFLFEYFSETQRNKGNFPGRFSGRQFSNSRSEMNVSTLELGDSALYLCASSLGPSGGNEQFFGPGTRLTVL.

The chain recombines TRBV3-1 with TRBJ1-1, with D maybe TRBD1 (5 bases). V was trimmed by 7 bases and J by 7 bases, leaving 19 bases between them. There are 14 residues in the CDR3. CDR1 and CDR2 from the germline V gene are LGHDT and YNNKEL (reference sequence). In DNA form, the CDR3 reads TGTGCCAGCACCCTCTTGAAAGACAGTGTTGAAGCTTTCTTT. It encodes CASTLLKDSVEAFF.

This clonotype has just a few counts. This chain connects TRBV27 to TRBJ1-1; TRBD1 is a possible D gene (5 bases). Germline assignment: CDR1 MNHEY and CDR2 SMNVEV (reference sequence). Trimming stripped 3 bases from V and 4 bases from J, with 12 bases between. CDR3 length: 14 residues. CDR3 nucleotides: TGTGCCAGCAGTTTTCAAAGGGGAGGCACTGAAGCTTTCTTT. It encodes CASSFQRGGTEAFF.

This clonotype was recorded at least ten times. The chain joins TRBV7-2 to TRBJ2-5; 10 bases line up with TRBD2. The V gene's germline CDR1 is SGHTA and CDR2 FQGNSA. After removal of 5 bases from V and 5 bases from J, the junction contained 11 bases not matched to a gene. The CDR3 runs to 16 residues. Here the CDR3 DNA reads TGTGCCAGCAGCCTTAGCGGGGGGATTGGGGAGGAGACCCAGTACTTC. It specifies CASSLSGGIGEETQYF.

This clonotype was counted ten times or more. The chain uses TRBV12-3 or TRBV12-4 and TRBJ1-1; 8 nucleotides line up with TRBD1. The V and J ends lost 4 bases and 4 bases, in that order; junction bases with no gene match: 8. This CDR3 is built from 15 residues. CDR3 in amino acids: CASSSDRERVTEAFF. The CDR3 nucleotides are TGTGCCAGCAGTTCGGACAGGGAGAGGGTCACTGAAGCTTTCTTT.

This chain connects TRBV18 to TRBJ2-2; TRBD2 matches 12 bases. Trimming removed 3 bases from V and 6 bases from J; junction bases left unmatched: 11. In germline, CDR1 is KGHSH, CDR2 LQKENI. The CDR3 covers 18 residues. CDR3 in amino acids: CASSPKTPTSGGPGELFF. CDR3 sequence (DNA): TGTGCCAGCTCACCGAAAACGCCGACTAGCGGGGGTCCCGGGGAGCTGTTTTTT.